There are many counts of the clone carrying this T cell receptor (beta chain). CDR1 is SGHTA and CDR2 is FQGNSA in the germline V gene. The length of the CDR3 is 12 residues. The germline V and J ends were trimmed by 6 bases and 9 bases, with 12 bases remaining between them. One entry per CDR3 protein results from TCRdb running MiXCR on the 5' RACE reads. The sample yields 510,000 or so distinct CDR3 sequences, 15% to 20% seen once. This sample was included in a study of T cells after yellow fever vaccination. The chain uses TRBV7-2 and TRBJ2-1; a weak D match, TRBD2 (5 bases). The clonotype was recovered from a young man who received the YFV17D yellow fever vaccine. Here the sequenced sample was PBMCs, taken 15 days after the yellow fever booster vaccination. CDR3 DNA sequence: TGTGCCAGCAGTCCGGGAAGGGCTGAGCAGTTCTTC. Protein sequence: CASSPGRAEQFF.